The clone carrying this T cell receptor (beta chain) was observed a few times. Its antigen is still unknown. The data belong to a study of cytotoxic CD8 clonotypes in ibrutinib-treated CLL. Study-level findings and limits: Few clonotypes were public, and these shrank or held steady under treatment.

In germline, CDR1 is LGHNA, CDR2 YNFKEQ. Deletions cut 0 bases from V and 7 bases from J, with 22 bases between. The CDR3 consists of 17 residues. Clones were sequenced by immunoSEQ multiplex PCR, and TCRdb holds only the in-frame ones, with some missing. In the table there are around 200,000 clones, approximately 75% of which are singletons. This clonotype was sampled from a human donor with chronic lymphocytic leukemia. The chain combines TRBV4-2 with TRBJ2-7, with D tentatively TRBD2 (6 bases). The specimen comprised PBMCs, sampled after 12 months of ibrutinib treatment. For the CDR3, the DNA is TGTGCCAGCAGCCAAGATCCCTATCGACTGACTAGAAGGGAGCAGTACTTC. It yields the protein CASSQDPYRLTRREQYF.